The rows below give T cell receptor beta chains drawn from one sample of a study of blood T cell repertoires in COVID-19. The data were produced by immunoSEQ multiplex PCR, yet TCRdb's version contains in-frame clones alone and is incomplete. The sample consists of about 67,000 clones, about nine tenths of them appearing once. Source material: peripheral blood. The receptors come from a man aged 45-65 years with active COVID-19. CDR3s include the opening cysteine and the closing phenylalanine or tryptophan. Each record gives: clone size, D gene, V gene, J gene, CDR3 protein, CDR3 DNA. A D gene is named only where the DNA matches it firmly. The size entry is marked missing in some rows and otherwise reads once, few, many or a size class.

clone_size: .
d_call: .
v_call: TRBV19
j_call: TRBJ1-4
cdr3_aa: CASSIGGATNEKLFF
cdr3_nt: TGTGCCAGTAGTATTGGGGGCGCAACTAATGAAAAACTGTTTTTT

clone_size: .
d_call: .
v_call: TRBV30
j_call: TRBJ2-2
cdr3_aa: CAWSVREGDTGELFF
cdr3_nt: TGTGCCTGGAGTGTACGAGAAGGGGACACCGGGGAGCTGTTTTTT

clone_size: .
d_call: .
v_call: TRBV5-4
j_call: TRBJ2-1
cdr3_aa: CASRPGLSSSYNEQFF
cdr3_nt: TGTGCCAGCAGGCCCGGACTCTCGAGCTCCTACAATGAGCAGTTCTTC

clone_size: .
d_call: .
v_call: TRBV3-1/TRBV3-2
j_call: TRBJ1-1
cdr3_aa: CASSHKEKGRDTEAFF
cdr3_nt: TGTGCCAGCAGCCACAAAGAAAAGGGGAGGGACACTGAAGCTTTCTTT

clone_size: .
d_call: .
v_call: TRBV21-1
j_call: TRBJ1-2
cdr3_aa: CASTFDRDGYTF
cdr3_nt: TGTGCCAGCACCTTCGACAGGGACGGCTACACCTTC

clone_size: .
d_call: .
v_call: TRBV6-1
j_call: TRBJ2-7
cdr3_aa: CASSEPGGIAWEQYF
cdr3_nt: TGTGCCAGCAGTGAACCCGGGGGAATTGCGTGGGAGCAGTACTTC

clone_size: once
d_call: .
v_call: TRBV7-2
j_call: TRBJ1-1
cdr3_aa: CASSLEPGTEAFF
cdr3_nt: TGTGCCAGCAGCTTAGAACCGGGGACTGAAGCTTTCTTT

clone_size: .
d_call: .
v_call: TRBV19
j_call: TRBJ2-5
cdr3_aa: CASSWGQGSRRQTQYF
cdr3_nt: TGTGCCAGTAGTTGGGGGCAGGGGTCACGCCGGCAGACCCAGTACTTC

clone_size: .
d_call: .
v_call: TRBV14
j_call: TRBJ1-4
cdr3_aa: CASSQGSRDKSRLFF
cdr3_nt: TGTGCCAGCAGCCAAGGATCACGGGACAAATCAAGGCTGTTTTTT

clone_size: .
d_call: .
v_call: TRBV7-3
j_call: TRBJ2-1
cdr3_aa: CASSLTGSEQFF
cdr3_nt: TGTGCCAGCAGCTTAACCGGTAGTGAGCAGTTCTTC

clone_size: once
d_call: TRBD2
v_call: TRBV7-2
j_call: TRBJ2-3
cdr3_aa: CASSPSGGSTDTQYF
cdr3_nt: TGTGCCAGCAGTCCTAGCGGGGGCAGCACAGATACGCAGTATTTT

clone_size: .
d_call: .
v_call: TRBV7-7
j_call: TRBJ1-1
cdr3_aa: CASSLELTGHTEAFF
cdr3_nt: TGTGCTAGCAGCTTAGAGCTGACAGGACACACTGAAGCTTTCTTT

clone_size: few
d_call: TRBD1
v_call: TRBV24-1
j_call: TRBJ1-1
cdr3_aa: CATRYGQGLGDTEAFF
cdr3_nt: TGTGCCACCAGATACGGACAGGGCTTGGGGGACACTGAAGCTTTCTTT

clone_size: .
d_call: TRBD2
v_call: TRBV6-2/TRBV6-3
j_call: TRBJ2-3
cdr3_aa: CASSWTSGSTDTQYF
cdr3_nt: TGTGCCAGCAGTTGGACTAGCGGTAGCACAGATACGCAGTATTTT

clone_size: .
d_call: TRBD1
v_call: TRBV9
j_call: TRBJ2-6
cdr3_aa: CASSGQGAWGVLTF
cdr3_nt: TGTGCCAGCAGCGGACAGGGGGCTTGGGGGGTCCTGACTTTC

clone_size: few
d_call: .
v_call: TRBV11-2
j_call: TRBJ1-4
cdr3_aa: CASSPQGGGAGEKLFF
cdr3_nt: TGTGCCAGCAGCCCCCAAGGCGGGGGCGCGGGTGAAAAACTGTTTTTT

clone_size: .
d_call: TRBD1
v_call: TRBV18
j_call: TRBJ1-2
cdr3_aa: CASSSARGPTNYGYTF
cdr3_nt: TGTGCCAGCTCTTCGGCCAGGGGGCCTACTAACTATGGCTACACCTTC

clone_size: .
d_call: .
v_call: TRBV3-1/TRBV3-2
j_call: TRBJ2-3
cdr3_aa: CASSQGGQPKAADTQYF
cdr3_nt: TGTGCCAGCAGCCAAGGAGGACAGCCAAAAGCAGCAGATACGCAGTATTTT

clone_size: .
d_call: TRBD1
v_call: TRBV5-1
j_call: TRBJ2-1
cdr3_aa: CASSGQGAGEQFF
cdr3_nt: TGCGCCAGCAGCGGGCAGGGGGCAGGTGAGCAGTTCTTC

clone_size: .
d_call: .
v_call: TRBV21-1
j_call: TRBJ1-1
cdr3_aa: CASSPEGEENTEAFF
cdr3_nt: TGTGCCAGCAGCCCCGAGGGGGAAGAGAACACTGAAGCTTTCTTT

clone_size: .
d_call: TRBD1
v_call: TRBV18
j_call: TRBJ1-2
cdr3_aa: CASSQTGANGYTF
cdr3_nt: TGTGCCAGCTCGCAGACAGGGGCGAACGGCTACACCTTC